This TCR beta chain was recorded in a study of Tregs in tolerant kidney transplant recipients. Whole-study findings and limits: The most relevant donor-specific Treg TCRbeta repertoire apparently came from expansion with activated donor B cells. Biological reproducibility was not directly addressed, but technical replication error appeared minimal. Validation in larger populations is needed because few patients were studied.

Assay: immunoSEQ multiplex PCR; the TCRdb copy retains only in-frame clones and omits some. The table has some 65,000 clones, 84% seen once. CD4+CD25+CD127- Tregs, CD4+CD25- non-Tregs, CD4 and CD8 cells were sorted. Remarks on this clone: Its cognate antigen is unknown.

CDR1 is SGHVS, CDR2 FNYEAQ, per germline. The V end was cut by 1 base, the J end by 7 bases, with 16 bases between. There are 15 residues in the CDR3. This clonotype was sampled from a human donor in good health. The chain carries TRBV7-6 and TRBJ1-2; D is ambiguous. Sequences were obtained from CD4+ T cells from blood. The CDR3 coding sequence is TGTGCCAGCAGCTTAGGGGCAACCATATTTGGTGGCTACACCTTC. Encoded protein: CASSLGATIFGGYTF.